These 25 T cell receptor beta chains originate from one sample sequenced in a study of blood T cell repertoires in COVID-19. TCRdb's copy holds only in-frame clones and misses some; the assay was immunoSEQ multiplex PCR. The sample has 150,000 to 200,000 clones, around 82% seen once. The sample was peripheral blood. The receptors come from an elderly woman with active or convalescent COVID-19.

The chain recombines TRBV2 with TRBJ1-2, with 9 bases matching TRBD1. Trimming took 5 bases from V and 8 from J; bases not matched to a gene: 6. Germline values: CDR1 SNHLY, CDR2 FYNNEI. The CDR3 loop spans 13 amino acids. The CDR3 DNA follows: TGTGCCAGCAGTATACAGGGGGCGGGCGGCTACACCTTC. As protein: CASSIQGAGGYTF.

The chain couples TRBV5-6 to TRBJ2-3; TRBD2 aligns across 10 bases. The J segment lost 0 bases and the V segment lost 1 base, leaving 5 bases of the junction unmatched. Germline V gives CDR1 SGHDT, CDR2 YYEEEE. CDR3 size: 17 residues. The CDR3 loop reads CASSLLSSGSSTDTQYF. Written as DNA, the CDR3 is TGTGCCAGCAGCTTGTTGTCTAGCGGGAGTAGCACAGATACGCAGTATTTT. Full variable domain (rest looked up from reference TRBV5-6 and TRBJ2-3): DAGVTQSPTHLIKTRGQQVTLRCSPKSGHDTVSWYQQALGQGPQFIFQYYEEEERQRGNFPDRFSGHQFPNYSSELNVNALLLGDSALYLCASSLLSSGSSTDTQYFGPGTRLTVL.

The chain uses TRBV6-5 and TRBJ2-5, with a possible D match to TRBD1 (6 bases). V was pared by 0 bases and J by 1 base, with 9 bases between. Per the germline V gene, CDR1 is MNHEY and CDR2 is SVGAGI. CDR3 size: 15 residues. DNA of the CDR3: TGTGCCAGCAGTTACTCGTTGGACAGCCAAGAGACCCAGTACTTC. Translation: CASSYSLDSQETQYF.

The chain recombines TRBV5-1 with TRBJ2-2; 8 bases map to TRBD1. The CDR3 is 15 residues long. J gave up 1 base and V 3 bases, and 2 bases lay outside the gene matches. Germline assignment: CDR1 SGHRS and CDR2 YFSETQ. This chain's CDR3 is CASSSGTGNTGELFF. The CDR3 bases are TGCGCCAGCAGCTCCGGGACAGGGAACACCGGGGAGCTGTTTTTT.

The chain employs TRBV3-1 (or the pseudogene TRBV3-2) and TRBJ2-7, with TRBD2 identical over 8 bases. Germline CDR1 reads LGHDT; CDR2 reads YNNKEL (reference sequence). The CDR3 has 15 residues. V was pared by 8 bases and J by 4 bases, with 13 bases of the junction left unmatched. In DNA form, the CDR3 reads TGTGCCAGCGCTCTTTTGGGGACTAGATCTTACGAGCAGTACTTC. Encoded protein: CASALLGTRSYEQYF.

The chain has TRBV30 and TRBJ1-3; perhaps TRBD1 as D (6 bases). Germline V gene sequence: CDR1 GTSNPN, CDR2 SVGIG (reference sequence). Trimming cost V 0 bases and J 2 bases, with 11 bases left between them. This CDR3 has 15 residues. For the CDR3, the DNA is TGTGCCTGGAGTGTTACGGGGGGCGCTGGAAACACCATATATTTT. As protein: CAWSVTGGAGNTIYF.

This chain uses TRBV21-1 with TRBJ2-7; the D call TRBD1 from the table was never checked on the DNA. TRBV21-1 is annotated as a pseudogene. CDR3 length: 15 residues. CDR3 in amino acids: CASSLGTGDSYEQYF. CDR3 nucleotide sequence: TGTGCCAGCAGCCTAGGGACAGGCGACTCCTACGAGCAGTACTTC.

This clone was counted a few times. The gene calls are TRBV25-1 and TRBJ2-1; 9 nucleotides agree with TRBD2. Germline V gene data show CDR1 as MGHDK and CDR2 as SYGVNS. The CDR3 is 15 residues long. The ends lost 4 bases at V and 5 bases at J; junction bases unmatched: 6. The DNA for the CDR3 is TGTGCCAGCAGTGGGGCTAGCGGGATGGACAATGAGCAGTTCTTC. It encodes CASSGASGMDNEQFF.

This clone was seen once. This chain links TRBV28 with TRBJ2-7; the D is unclear. Trimming cost V 1 base and J 3 bases, with 4 bases left between them. Germline assignment: CDR1 MDHEN and CDR2 SYDVKM. This CDR3 contains 12 residues. Written as DNA, the CDR3 is TGTGCCAGCAGTTTATTACACTACGAGCAGTACTTC. It yields the protein CASSLLHYEQYF.

The chain combines TRBV7-6 with TRBJ2-3; D not resolved. Germline V gene data show CDR1 as SGHVS and CDR2 as FNYEAQ. The CDR3 is made up of 13 amino acids. Deletions cut 5 bases from V and 1 base from J, with 7 bases between. The CDR3 DNA is TGTGCCAGCAGCCTGCGGCGCACAGATACGCAGTATTTT. Its protein is CASSLRRTDTQYF.

This chain connects TRBV15 to TRBJ2-5; D may be TRBD2 (6 bases). CDR3 length: 14 residues. The V gene lost 1 base and the J gene lost 6 bases, with 12 bases spanning the gap. CDR1 and CDR2 (germline): LNHNV, YYDKDF (reference sequence). Written as DNA, the CDR3 is TGTGCCACCAGCAGAGGACTAGGAGGACAGACCCAGTACTTC. This gives the protein CATSRGLGGQTQYF.

This rearrangement joins TRBV5-1 to TRBJ2-2, with 9 bases matching TRBD1. The CDR3 is 14 residues long. Looked up from germline, CDR1 is SGHRS and CDR2 is YFSETQ. V lost 2 bases to trimming and J lost 10 bases; unmatched junction nucleotides: 6. CDR3 sequence (DNA): TGCGCCAGCAGCTTACAGGGGGCAGGGGAGGAGCTGTTTTTT. Protein product: CASSLQGAGEELFF.

This chain joins TRBV5-1 and TRBJ1-6, with 7 bases identical to TRBD1. Germline lookup yields CDR1 SGHRS and CDR2 YFSETQ. The CDR3 runs to 16 residues. V shed 0 bases and J 9 bases; nucleotides not matched to a gene: 9. The CDR3 coding sequence is TGCGCCAGCAGCTTGGCCGGGACAGTAGGGATTTCACCCCTCCACTTT. Protein: CASSLAGTVGISPLHF.

This chain links TRBV20-1 with TRBJ1-1; maybe TRBD1 (6 bases). This CDR3 is 11 amino acids long. Germline V CDR1 and CDR2: DFQATT, SNEGSKA (reference sequence). Deletions cut 8 bases from V and 7 bases from J, with 14 bases between. CDR3 bases: TGCAGTAAGGACAGTCGGATTGAAGCTTTCTTT. Its protein product is CSKDSRIEAFF.

This chain joins TRBV3-1 (or the pseudogene TRBV3-2) and TRBJ1-1, with TRBD1 as a possible D gene (5 bases). The ends were cut back, 3 bases at V and 5 bases at J, with 13 bases in the middle. Germline CDR1 LGHDT, CDR2 YNNKEL (reference sequence). The CDR3 has 14 residues. In DNA, the CDR3 is TGTGCCAGCAGCCAGGCAGGGATTGGGACTGAAGCTTTCTTT. It yields the protein CASSQAGIGTEAFF.

The rearrangement links TRBV7-9 to TRBJ2-6, with 7 bases that match TRBD1. Germline loops: CDR1 SEHNR, CDR2 FQNEAQ (reference sequence). The CDR3 runs to 18 residues. Unmatched junction bases numbered 9, after V lost 3 bases and J lost 1 base. The DNA for the CDR3 is TGTGCCAGCAGCTTCGCAGGGGACAGAAAGTCTGGGGCCAACGTCCTGACTTTC. Amino acid sequence: CASSFAGDRKSGANVLTF.

The CDR3 sequence is CASSPGQGPDTQYF. For the CDR3, the DNA is TGCGCCAGCAGCCCGGGACAGGGCCCAGATACGCAGTATTTT. The chain joins TRBV5-1 to TRBJ2-3; 9 nucleotides align to TRBD1. Germline values: CDR1 SGHRS, CDR2 YFSETQ. The CDR3 is 14 amino acids. Trimming took 4 bases from V and 4 from J; bases not matched to a gene: 4. The whole variable domain, filled in from reference TRBV5-1 and TRBJ2-3, reads KAGVTQTPRYLIKTRGQQVTLSCSPISGHRSVSWYQQTPGQGLQFLFEYFSETQRNKGNFPGRFSGRQFSNSRSEMNVSTLELGDSALYLCASSPGQGPDTQYFGPGTRLTVL.

This chain connects TRBV19 to TRBJ2-2; the match to TRBD2 covers 9 bases. The germline V gene encodes CDR1 LNHDA and CDR2 SQIVND (reference sequence). The V and J ends lost 3 bases and 5 bases, in that order; junction bases with no gene match: 4. The CDR3 covers 15 residues. The CDR3, as DNA: TGTGCCAGTAGTATGCGGGAGGGGGAAACCGGGGAGCTGTTTTTT. Residues: CASSMREGETGELFF.

The genes are TRBV19 and TRBJ1-1, with 9 bases that match TRBD1. Germline V gene data show CDR1 as LNHDA and CDR2 as SQIVND (reference sequence). The CDR3 covers 16 residues. V was pared by 11 bases and J by 5 bases, with 18 bases of the junction left unmatched. Written as DNA, the CDR3 is TGTGCCTCCCGACCCGGTCGGGACAGGGCGAGAACTGAAGCTTTCTTT. Translated, it gives CASRPGRDRARTEAFF.

This clone was observed once. This chain connects TRBV7-7 to TRBJ1-4; D is undetermined. Germline CDR1 is SSHAT and CDR2 is FNYEAQ (reference sequence). There are 13 residues in the CDR3. V was trimmed by 5 bases and J by 3 bases, leaving 7 bases between them. The DNA for the CDR3 is TGTGCCAGCAGCCTACTACCTAATGAAAAACTGTTTTTT. Protein: CASSLLPNEKLFF.

This sequence joins TRBV30 and TRBJ1-4, with no clear D. With 2 bases removed from V and 8 bases from J, the gap between germline ends came to 15 bases. CDR1 and CDR2 from the germline V gene are GTSNPN and SVGIG (reference sequence). This CDR3 contains 14 residues. As DNA, the CDR3 is TGTGCCTGGAGTCACGGTGAGAGTGAAGAAAAACTGTTTTTT. Amino acids: CAWSHGESEEKLFF.

The genes are TRBV3-1 (or the pseudogene TRBV3-2) and TRBJ2-5, with 8 nucleotides matching TRBD1. The CDR3 covers 13 residues. The V gene's germline CDR1 is LGHDT and CDR2 YNNKEL (reference sequence). The V segment lost 4 bases and the J segment 7 bases; nucleotides outside the gene matches: 5. CDR3 residues: CASSLGQAGTQYF. CDR3 sequence (DNA): TGTGCCAGCAGCCTGGGACAGGCGGGGACCCAGTACTTC.

This clone appeared a single time. The chain recombines TRBV5-8 with TRBJ2-1; 9 bases match TRBD2. This CDR3 comprises 15 residues. CDR1 and CDR2 (germline): SGHTS, YDEGEE. The junction had 8 bases not matched to a gene; V was cut back by 4 bases and J by 6 bases. The CDR3 spells CASSLLAGVRNEQFF. CDR3 sequence (DNA): TGTGCCAGCAGCCTATTAGCGGGAGTCCGCAATGAGCAGTTCTTC.

The rearrangement links TRBV24-1 to TRBJ2-7; no firm D call. From germline, CDR1 is KGHDR and CDR2 SFDVKD. This CDR3 has 13 residues. The V gene lost 10 bases and the J gene lost 3 bases, with 15 bases spanning the gap. DNA of the CDR3: TGTGCCACATACTATAGTACGGACTACGAGCAGTACTTC. Amino acids: CATYYSTDYEQYF.

The chain combines TRBV19 with TRBJ1-2, with a tentative D call TRBD1 (5 bases). The V gene lost 7 bases and the J gene lost 4 bases, with 16 bases spanning the gap. The length of the CDR3 is 14 residues. Germline V gives CDR1 LNHDA, CDR2 SQIVND (reference sequence). CDR3 loop: CASKLRDSFYGYTF. The CDR3 coding sequence is TGTGCCAGTAAGCTTAGAGACAGTTTCTATGGCTACACCTTC.